A selection of T cell receptor beta chains follows, all from one sample in a study of cytomegalovirus exposure and HLA in healthy donors. The method was immunoSEQ multiplex PCR; TCRdb's version includes in-frame clones alone and lacks a portion of them. Of about 150,000 clones listed, more than 65% are singletons. Specimen: PBMCs. These receptors all come from a man aged 45-60 years in good health and CMV-seropositive. The CDR3 runs from the conserved cysteine through the conserved F or W. The D gene is left open where the match is weak. Clone size is given for some rows only: seen once, a few or many times, or a class if the clone is expanded.

few | TRBJ2-4 | - | TRBV9 | TGTGCCAGCAGCGTAGGAGTGACAACAGAAGTTCAGTACTTC | CASSVGVTTEVQYF
- | TRBJ1-5 | - | TRBV5-8 | TGTGCCAGCAGCTTGAATAGCCACCAGCATTTT | CASSLNSHQHF
- | TRBJ1-5 | - | TRBV6-6 | TGTGCCAGCAGGGGAGGGGGTAGCAATCAGCCCCAGCATTTT | CASRGGGSNQPQHF
- | TRBJ1-5 | - | TRBV21-1 | TGTGCCAGCAGCAAGGCGGGGGCGTATAGCAATCAGCCCCAGCATTTT | CASSKAGAYSNQPQHF
- | TRBJ2-3 | TRBD2 | TRBV5-1 | TGCGCCAGCAGCTACGTAGCGGGAGGGCTGCCTAGCACAGATACGCAGTATTTT | CASSYVAGGLPSTDTQYF
- | TRBJ2-3 | TRBD2 | TRBV5-1 | TGCGCCAGCAGCTTGTGGGCGGGGGAGACAGATACGCAGTATTTT | CASSLWAGETDTQYF
- | TRBJ2-7 | - | TRBV30 | TGTGCCTGGTCTGACGAGCAGTACTTC | CAWSDEQYF
- | TRBJ1-5 | TRBD1 | TRBV19 | TGTGCCAGTGGGGCAGGGGGAAGGCAGCCCCAGCATTTT | CASGAGGRQPQHF
- | TRBJ2-5 | TRBD2 | TRBV28 | TGTGCCAGCTCGCGGGGGGGTGAGACCCAGTACTTC | CASSRGGETQYF
- | TRBJ2-1 | TRBD2 | TRBV19 | TGTGCCAGTAGTATTGGAGCGGGGGATGAGCAGTTCTTC | CASSIGAGDEQFF
- | TRBJ2-2 | - | TRBV19 | TGTGCCAGTAGTATAGGGACAGCCTACACCGGGGAGCTGTTTTTT | CASSIGTAYTGELFF
few | TRBJ1-2 | - | TRBV7-2 | TGTGCCAGCAGCCCCCCCGGGACTCCTAACTATGGCTACACCTTC | CASSPPGTPNYGYTF
- | TRBJ2-7 | - | TRBV7-9 | TGTGCCAGCAGCTTCCCCTCTCTGGCCACAAGGCAGTACTTC | CASSFPSLATRQYF
- | TRBJ1-3 | - | TRBV29-1 | TGCAGCGTTGAACCCGCCTCAGGGAACACCATATATTTT | CSVEPASGNTIYF
- | TRBJ2-3 | TRBD2 | TRBV13 | TGTGCCAGCGGACTAGCGGGACGGACAGATACGCAGTATTTT | CASGLAGRTDTQYF
- | TRBJ2-1 | TRBD2 | TRBV14 | TGTGCCAGCAGCCTTTCAGGTAGCGGGACTGAGCAGTTCTTC | CASSLSGSGTEQFF
once | TRBJ2-5 | TRBD1 | TRBV7-2 | TGTGCCAGCAGCCCGGCCGGGACAGGGGTTACGGAGACCCAGTACTTC | CASSPAGTGVTETQYF
once | TRBJ1-5 | - | TRBV5-1 | TGCGCCAGCAGCATTGACGGGTACTATCAGCCCCAGCATTTT | CASSIDGYYQPQHF
- | TRBJ2-5 | - | TRBV9 | TGTGCCAGCAGCGTCGGGAGTAGGGAAGAGACCCAGTACTTC | CASSVGSREETQYF
- | TRBJ1-6 | - | TRBV6-4 | TGTGCCAGCAGTGGTGAGATGGGCAATTCACCCCTCCACTTT | CASSGEMGNSPLHF
- | TRBJ2-1 | TRBD1 | TRBV6-5 | TGTGCCAGTAGAAGCCTCCGGACAGGGGGCGATGAGCAGTTCTTC | CASRSLRTGGDEQFF
- | TRBJ1-5 | TRBD1 | TRBV6-6 | TGTGCCAGCATCACCGGGACAGGGGATCAGCCCCAGCATTTT | CASITGTGDQPQHF
- | TRBJ1-2 | TRBD1 | TRBV5-1 | TGCGCCAGCAGCAGGGACAGCTATGGCTACACCTTC | CASSRDSYGYTF
- | TRBJ1-5 | TRBD1 | TRBV5-1 | TGCGCCAGCAGCCTAGACAGGGGGGGTCAGCCCCAGCATTTT | CASSLDRGGQPQHF
- | TRBJ1-1 | - | TRBV28 | TGTGCCAGCATCCCACCGGGAACGCCTAGGCGGGACACTGAAGCTTTCTTT | CASIPPGTPRRDTEAFF
- | TRBJ2-4 | - | TRBV29-1 | TGCAGCGTTGCGGGAGTAGCCAAAAACATTCAGTACTTC | CSVAGVAKNIQYF
- | TRBJ1-5 | - | TRBV18 | TGTGCCAGCTCCCCGGCGGGGGTAAGGGGTGGTGATCAGCCCCAGCATTTT | CASSPAGVRGGDQPQHF
- | TRBJ2-3 | - | TRBV7-2 | TGTGCCAGCAGCTCCTCGATCCCGGGAGCCGGCACAGATACGCAGTATTTT | CASSSSIPGAGTDTQYF
- | TRBJ2-3 | - | TRBV6-5 | TGTGCCAGCAGTTATGGGGGAGGGGGATGGGATTTT | CASSYGGGGWDF
- | TRBJ2-1 | - | TRBV5-1 | TGCGCCAGCAGCCTCTTACCGACAGGACCAAATGAGCAGTTCTTC | CASSLLPTGPNEQFF
- | TRBJ2-1 | - | TRBV28 | TGTGCCAGCAGGACCCCGGGCGGGCCACCCAATGAGCAGTTCTTC | CASRTPGGPPNEQFF
- | TRBJ2-5 | - | TRBV5-4 | TGTGCCAGCAGGAGGGGGTCCCAAGAGACCCAGTACTTC | CASRRGSQETQYF
once | TRBJ2-3 | TRBD2 | TRBV27 | TGTGCCAGCAGTCGACAGGCCCTAGCGGGGGGTGGGATGGATACGCAGTATTTT | CASSRQALAGGGMDTQYF